Listed here is a single T cell receptor (beta chain). Its antigen is not known. The CDR3 is 14 amino acids. Trimming cost V 6 bases and J 7 bases; bases outside gene matches: 8. Germline CDR1 and CDR2: LNHDA and SQIVND (reference sequence). This specimen belongs to a study of radiation and T cells in renal cell carcinoma. Sequenced by immunoSEQ multiplex PCR; TCRdb stores in-frame clones only, minus some. The table includes some 150,000 clones, approximately 90% detected once. Broader study findings: Without pretreatment biopsies, baseline tumor clonotype presence was undetermined. From baseline, blood top tumor clonotypes peaked at 2 weeks post-radiation.

Time point defined: baseline pretreatment blood. Noted treatment: 15 Gy SBRT to primary tumor, nephrectomy 4 weeks later. The patient's renal cell carcinoma had clear cell pathology. This receptor was obtained from a woman aged 45-60 years with renal cell carcinoma. This sequence joins TRBV19 and TRBJ1-5; TRBD1 aligns across 8 bases. Sequenced material: blood, taken from a patient whose treatment included radiotherapy and nephrectomy. The CDR3 sequence is CASSEQGAAQPQHF. The CDR3 region has the DNA TGTGCCAGTAGCGAGCAGGGGGCAGCCCAGCCCCAGCATTTT.